The entry below describes one T cell receptor (beta chain). CDR1 is SGHAT, CDR2 FQNNGV, per germline. Losses at the gene ends were 2 bases for V and 7 bases for J; bases not matched to a gene: 20. The CDR3 runs 18 residues. These data come from a study of T cells after yellow fever vaccination. TCRdb used MiXCR to reprocess the 5' RACE reads, holding one entry per CDR3 protein. Of 310,000 or so distinct CDR3 sequences detected, about 6.9% appear once; the ten largest clones hold roughly a sixth. This chain uses TRBV11-2 with TRBJ2-7, with TRBD1 matching 7 bases. The sequencing used PBMCs, collected roughly seven weeks after the first yellow fever vaccination. The sequence derives from a man younger than 35 who received the YFV17D yellow fever vaccine. CDR3 amino acids: CASSLQVGSTGTLGEQYF. Here the CDR3 DNA reads TGTGCCAGCAGCTTACAGGTTGGGTCGACAGGGACATTGGGGGAGCAGTACTTC.